This TCR beta chain was sequenced in a study of cytomegalovirus exposure and HLA in healthy donors. In the PCR, 60 Vbeta and 13 Jbeta primers were used. Sequencing used immunoSEQ multiplex PCR; TCRdb keeps in-frame clones, though not all of them. This repertoire shows about 110,000 clones, roughly 80% found once; its top ten account for 1.3%. Germline V gene lookup returns CDR1 SGHNT and CDR2 YYREEE (reference sequence). This CDR3 contains 13 residues. V shed 8 bases and J 1 base; nucleotides not matched to a gene: 3. Sequencing was performed on PBMCs. This receptor was obtained from a woman aged 25 to 39 in good health and CMV-seronegative. The V and J genes are TRBV5-4 and TRBJ2-5, with TRBD2 identical over 9 bases. CDR3 DNA sequence: TGTGCCAGTGGACTAGCGAGCCAAGAGACCCAGTACTTC. Protein product: CASGLASQETQYF.